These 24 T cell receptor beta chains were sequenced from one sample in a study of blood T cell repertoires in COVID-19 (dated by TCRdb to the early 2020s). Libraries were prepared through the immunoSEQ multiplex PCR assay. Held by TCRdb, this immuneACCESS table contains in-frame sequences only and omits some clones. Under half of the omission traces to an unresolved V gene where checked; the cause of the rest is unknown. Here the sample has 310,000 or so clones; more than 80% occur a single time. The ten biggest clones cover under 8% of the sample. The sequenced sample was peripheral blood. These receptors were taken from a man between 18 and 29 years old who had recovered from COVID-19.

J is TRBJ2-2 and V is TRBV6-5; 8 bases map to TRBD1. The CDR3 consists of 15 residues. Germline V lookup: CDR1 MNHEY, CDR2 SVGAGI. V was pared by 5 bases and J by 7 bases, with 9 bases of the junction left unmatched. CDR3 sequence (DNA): TGTGCCAGCAGTACCCGTGGACAGGGTCTCGGGGAGCTGTTTTTT. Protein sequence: CASSTRGQGLGELFF.

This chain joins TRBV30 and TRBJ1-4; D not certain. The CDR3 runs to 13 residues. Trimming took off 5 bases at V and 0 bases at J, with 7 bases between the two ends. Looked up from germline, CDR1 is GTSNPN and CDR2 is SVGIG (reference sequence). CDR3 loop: CAWDGATNEKLFF. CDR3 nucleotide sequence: TGTGCCTGGGACGGGGCAACTAATGAAAAACTGTTTTTT. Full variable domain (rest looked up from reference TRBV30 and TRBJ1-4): SQTIHQWPATLVQPVGSPLSLECTVEGTSNPNLYWYRQAAGRGLQLLFYSVGIGQISSEVPQNLSASRPQDRQFILSSKKLLLSDSGFYLCAWDGATNEKLFFGSGTQLSVL.

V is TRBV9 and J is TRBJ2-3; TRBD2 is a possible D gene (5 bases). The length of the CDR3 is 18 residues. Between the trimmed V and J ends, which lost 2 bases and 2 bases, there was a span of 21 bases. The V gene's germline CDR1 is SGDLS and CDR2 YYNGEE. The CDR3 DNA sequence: TGTGCCAGCAGCGTGTCAGGTGTGCGCCTACGGGACACAGATACGCAGTATTTT. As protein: CASSVSGVRLRDTDTQYF. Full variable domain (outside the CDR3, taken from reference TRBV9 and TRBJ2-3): DSGVTQTPKHLITATGQRVTLRCSPRSGDLSVYWYQQSLDQGLQFLIQYYNGEERAKGNILERFSAQQFPDLHSELNLSSLELGDSALYFCASSVSGVRLRDTDTQYFGPGTRLTVL.

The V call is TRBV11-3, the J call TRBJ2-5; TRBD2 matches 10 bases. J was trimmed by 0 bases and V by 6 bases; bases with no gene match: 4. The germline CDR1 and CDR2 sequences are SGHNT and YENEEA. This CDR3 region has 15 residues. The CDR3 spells CASSQTSGYQETQYF. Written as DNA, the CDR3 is TGTGCCAGCAGTCAGACTAGCGGGTACCAAGAGACCCAGTACTTC.

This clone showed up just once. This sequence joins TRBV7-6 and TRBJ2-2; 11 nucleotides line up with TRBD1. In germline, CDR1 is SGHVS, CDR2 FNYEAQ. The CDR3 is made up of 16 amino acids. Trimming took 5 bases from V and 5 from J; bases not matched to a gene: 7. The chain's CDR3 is CASSPRGQGGTGELFF. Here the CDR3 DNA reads TGTGCCAGCAGCCCCCGGGGACAGGGGGGGACCGGGGAGCTGTTTTTT.

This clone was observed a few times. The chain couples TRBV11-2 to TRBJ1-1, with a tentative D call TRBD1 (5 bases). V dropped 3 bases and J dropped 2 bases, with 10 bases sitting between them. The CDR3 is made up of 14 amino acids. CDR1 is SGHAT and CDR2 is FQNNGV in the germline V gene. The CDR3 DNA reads TGTGCCAGCAGCTTGACAGCATCAAACACTGAAGCTTTCTTT. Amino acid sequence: CASSLTASNTEAFF. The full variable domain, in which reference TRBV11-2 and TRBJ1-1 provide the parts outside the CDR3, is EAGVAQSPRYKIIEKRQSVAFWCNPISGHATLYWYQQILGQGPKLLIQFQNNGVVDDSQLPKDRFSAERLKGVDSTLKIQPAKLEDSAVYLCASSLTASNTEAFFGQGTRLTVV.

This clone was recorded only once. The CDR3 here is CASSQDRVGEQYF. The DNA of the CDR3 is TGTGCCAGCAGCCAGGACAGGGTGGGAGAGCAGTACTTC. V usage is TRBV11-3 and J usage is TRBJ2-7, with 8 bases identical to TRBD1. The V gene end was trimmed by 5 bases and the J gene end by 7 bases; junction bases not matched to a gene: 7. Germline V CDR1 and CDR2: SGHNT, YENEEA. The CDR3 contains 13 residues. Full variable domain (remainder filled in from reference TRBV11-3 and TRBJ2-7): EAGVVQSPRYKIIEKKQPVAFWCNPISGHNTLYWYLQNLGQGPELLIRYENEEAVDDSQLPKDRFSAERLKGVDSTLKIQPAELGDSAVYLCASSQDRVGEQYFGPGTRLTVT.

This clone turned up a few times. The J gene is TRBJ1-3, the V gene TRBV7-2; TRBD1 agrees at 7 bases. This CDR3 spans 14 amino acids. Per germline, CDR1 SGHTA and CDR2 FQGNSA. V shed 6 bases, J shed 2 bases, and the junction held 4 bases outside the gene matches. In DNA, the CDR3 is TGTGCCAGCAGGAGACAGGGAGCTGGAAACACCATATATTTT. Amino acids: CASRRQGAGNTIYF.

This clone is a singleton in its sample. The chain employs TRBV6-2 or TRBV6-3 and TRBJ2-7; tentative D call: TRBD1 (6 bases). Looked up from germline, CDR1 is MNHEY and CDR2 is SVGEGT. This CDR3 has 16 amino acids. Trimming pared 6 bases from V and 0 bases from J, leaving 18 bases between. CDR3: CASSTIGRDTSYEQYF. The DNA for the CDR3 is TGTGCCAGCAGCACCATCGGCCGGGACACCTCCTACGAGCAGTACTTC.

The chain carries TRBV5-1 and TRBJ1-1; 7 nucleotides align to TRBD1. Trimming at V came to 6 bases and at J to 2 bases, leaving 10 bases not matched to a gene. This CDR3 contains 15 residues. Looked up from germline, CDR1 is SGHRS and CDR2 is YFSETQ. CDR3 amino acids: CASTLSAGGNTEAFF. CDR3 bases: TGCGCCAGCACCCTCTCGGCAGGGGGAAACACTGAAGCTTTCTTT.

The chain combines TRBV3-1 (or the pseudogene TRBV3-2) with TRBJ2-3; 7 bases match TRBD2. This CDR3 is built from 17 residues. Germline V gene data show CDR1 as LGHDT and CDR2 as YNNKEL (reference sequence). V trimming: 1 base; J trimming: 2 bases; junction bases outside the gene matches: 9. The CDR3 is CASSQGKGLLLTDTQYF. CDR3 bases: TGTGCCAGCAGCCAAGGAAAGGGACTACTCCTCACAGATACGCAGTATTTT.

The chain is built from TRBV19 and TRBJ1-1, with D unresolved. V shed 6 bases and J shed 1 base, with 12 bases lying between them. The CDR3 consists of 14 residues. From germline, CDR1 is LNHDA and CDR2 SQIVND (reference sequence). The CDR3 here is CASSNRGSNTEAFF. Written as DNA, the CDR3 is TGTGCCAGTAGCAACCGGGGTTCGAACACTGAAGCTTTCTTT.

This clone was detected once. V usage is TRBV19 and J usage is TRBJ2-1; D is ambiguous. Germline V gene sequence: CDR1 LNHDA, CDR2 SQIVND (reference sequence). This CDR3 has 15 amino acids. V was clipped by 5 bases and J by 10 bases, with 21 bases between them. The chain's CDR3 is CASSPDGVLLREQFF. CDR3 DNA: TGTGCCAGTAGTCCCGACGGAGTATTATTACGGGAGCAGTTCTTC.

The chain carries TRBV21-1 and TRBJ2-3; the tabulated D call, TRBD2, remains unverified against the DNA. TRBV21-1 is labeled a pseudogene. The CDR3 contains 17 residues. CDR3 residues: CASSKVGAGDMTDTQYF. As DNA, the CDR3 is TGTGCCAGCAGCAAAGTAGGGGCGGGGGATATGACAGATACGCAGTATTTT.

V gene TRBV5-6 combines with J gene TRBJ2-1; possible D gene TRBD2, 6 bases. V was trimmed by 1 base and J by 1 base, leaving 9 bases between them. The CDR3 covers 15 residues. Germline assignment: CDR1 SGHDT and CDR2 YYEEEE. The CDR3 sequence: CASSLPGLSYNEQFF. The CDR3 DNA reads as TGTGCCAGCAGCTTGCCGGGACTGTCCTACAATGAGCAGTTCTTC.

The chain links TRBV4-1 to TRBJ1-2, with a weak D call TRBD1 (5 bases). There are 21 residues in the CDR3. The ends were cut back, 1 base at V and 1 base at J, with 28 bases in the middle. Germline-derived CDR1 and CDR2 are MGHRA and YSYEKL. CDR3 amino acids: CASSQGGDRVLIQSINYGYTF. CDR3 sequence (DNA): TGCGCCAGCAGCCAAGGGGGGGACCGGGTTCTTATCCAGAGTATTAACTATGGCTACACCTTC.

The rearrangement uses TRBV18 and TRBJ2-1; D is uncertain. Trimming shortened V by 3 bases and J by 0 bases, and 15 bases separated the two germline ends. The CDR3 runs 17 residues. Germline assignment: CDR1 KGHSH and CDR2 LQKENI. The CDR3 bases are TGTGCCAGCTCACCTTTAAATGCGGCGAGCTCCTACAATGAGCAGTTCTTC. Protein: CASSPLNAASSYNEQFF.

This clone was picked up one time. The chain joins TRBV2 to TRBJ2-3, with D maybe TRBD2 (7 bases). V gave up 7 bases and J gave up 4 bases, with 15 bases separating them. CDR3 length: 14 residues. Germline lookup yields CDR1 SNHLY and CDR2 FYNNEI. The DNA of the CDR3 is TGTGCCAGCAAGGCGGGGGCCTATTCAGATACGCAGTATTTT. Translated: CASKAGAYSDTQYF.

The CDR3 DNA is TGTGCCAGCAGCTTACACCGGGAAAAACTGTTTTTT. It translates to CASSLHREKLFF. J is TRBJ1-4 and V is TRBV7-9, with D unclear. Germline CDR1 SEHNR, CDR2 FQNEAQ (reference sequence). CDR3 length: 12 residues. Trimming pared 2 bases from V and 8 bases from J, leaving 6 bases between.

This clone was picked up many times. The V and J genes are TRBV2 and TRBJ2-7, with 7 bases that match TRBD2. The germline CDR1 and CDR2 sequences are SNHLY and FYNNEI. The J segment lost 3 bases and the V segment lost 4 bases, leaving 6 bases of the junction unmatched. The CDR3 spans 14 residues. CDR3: CASSVGGSGYEQYF. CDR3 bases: TGTGCCAGCAGTGTGGGAGGGTCGGGCTACGAGCAGTACTTC.

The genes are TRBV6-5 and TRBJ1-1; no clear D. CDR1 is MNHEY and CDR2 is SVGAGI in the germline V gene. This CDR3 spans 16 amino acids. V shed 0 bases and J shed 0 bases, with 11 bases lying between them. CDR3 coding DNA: TGTGCCAGCAGTTACTCGCTAGCCTTCATGAACACTGAAGCTTTCTTT. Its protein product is CASSYSLAFMNTEAFF.

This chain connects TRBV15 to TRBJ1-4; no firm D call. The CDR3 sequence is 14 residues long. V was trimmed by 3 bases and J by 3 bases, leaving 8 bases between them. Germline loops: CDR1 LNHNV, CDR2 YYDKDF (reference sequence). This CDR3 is CATSSGRANEKLFF. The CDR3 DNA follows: TGTGCCACCAGCAGTGGTCGAGCTAATGAAAAACTGTTTTTT.

In DNA form, the CDR3 reads TGTGCCATCCGGGACAGGGAGGGGAATGAGCAGTTCTTC. It is translated as CAIRDREGNEQFF. The rearrangement links TRBV10-3 to TRBJ2-1; 9 bases match TRBD1. The germline V gene encodes CDR1 ENHRY and CDR2 SYGVKD. The length of the CDR3 is 13 residues. V was clipped by 8 bases and J by 7 bases; unmatched bases: 6.

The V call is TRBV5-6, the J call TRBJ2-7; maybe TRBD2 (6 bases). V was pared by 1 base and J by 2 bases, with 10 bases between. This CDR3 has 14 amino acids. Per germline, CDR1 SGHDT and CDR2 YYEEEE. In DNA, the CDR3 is TGTGCCAGCAGCTTGATGGGGGGTACCTACGAGCAGTACTTC. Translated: CASSLMGGTYEQYF. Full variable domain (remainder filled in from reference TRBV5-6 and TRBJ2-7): DAGVTQSPTHLIKTRGQQVTLRCSPKSGHDTVSWYQQALGQGPQFIFQYYEEEERQRGNFPDRFSGHQFPNYSSELNVNALLLGDSALYLCASSLMGGTYEQYFGPGTRLTVT.